The clone carrying this TCR beta chain occurred a few times. Its antigen remains unknown. The record originates from a study of brain metastases from non-small cell lung cancer. The study, taken as a whole, reports: In 60% to 70% of brain metastases, T-cell clones were expanded compared with matched primary tumors. Fewer infiltrating T cells were found in brain metastases than primaries.

The CDR3 totals 18 residues. CDR1 SGHNT and CDR2 YYREEE come from the germline V gene (reference sequence). Trimming removed 0 bases at V and 3 bases at J, with 16 bases between. Some clones are missing from TCRdb's copy, which holds only in-frame ones; the method was immunoSEQ multiplex PCR. Counted here are under 3,000 clones, approximately 87% occurring once; the ten biggest clones make up 6.5% to 7%. The clonotype originates from a donor aged 40 or older with non-small cell lung cancer. The specimen sequenced was primary lung tumor tissue. This chain connects TRBV5-4 to TRBJ2-6, with a weak D call TRBD2 (7 bases). In DNA, the CDR3 is TGTGCCAGCAGCTTGGGGGAGGGAGAGGGACATGGGGCCAACGTCCTGACTTTC. Translating it yields CASSLGEGEGHGANVLTF.